The sequence of this T cell receptor beta chain was determined in a study of T cell responses to AZD1222 COVID-19 vaccine. Whole-study results and caveats: Donors were largely white British and mainly female; clonal diversity was possibly underestimated.

The germline gives CDR1 SGHRS, CDR2 YFSETQ. The CDR3 is 16 residues long. Trimming took 4 bases from V and 5 from J; bases not matched to a gene: 6. The repertoire was sequenced with immunoSEQ multiplex PCR; TCRdb's copy has only in-frame clones and lacks some. Of just over 30,000 clones listed, 88% were seen once; the top ten hold 12% to 15%. About this clone: No antigen is known for it.

The receptor was derived from an adult who received the AZD1222 COVID-19 vaccine. The chain joins TRBV5-1 to TRBJ2-5, with TRBD2 matching over 15 bases. Source: peripheral blood, taken 28 days after the second AZD1222 dose. The CDR3 DNA reads as TGCGCCAGCAGCCCGGGACTAGCGGGGGGTTACGAGACCCAGTACTTC. It encodes CASSPGLAGGYETQYF. The whole variable domain, remainder taken from reference TRBV5-1 and TRBJ2-5, is KAGVTQTPRYLIKTRGQQVTLSCSPISGHRSVSWYQQTPGQGLQFLFEYFSETQRNKGNFPGRFSGRQFSNSRSEMNVSTLELGDSALYLCASSPGLAGGYETQYFGPGTRLLVL.